The 20 T cell receptor beta chains presented below share a single source sample, sequenced in a study of blood T cells in healthy people across ages. The use of a sample-barcoded 5' primer and a J-beta primer mix characterized a second PCR of about 6 to 12 cycles. From the 5' RACE reads, TCRdb called clonotypes with MiXCR, one entry per CDR3 protein. Counted here are just over 800,000 distinct CDR3 sequences, approximately 59% occurring once; the ten biggest clones make up roughly 26%. The sequenced sample was blood. Every receptor here comes from a man aged 25 to 40 in good health.

This clonotype was observed a handful of times. This chain uses TRBV12-3 or TRBV12-4 with TRBJ2-1; TRBD1 is a possible D gene (6 bases). The CDR3 loop spans 13 amino acids. The germline V and J ends were trimmed by 4 bases and 9 bases, with 13 bases remaining between them. The CDR3 loop reads CASSSSLDSEQFF. DNA for the CDR3: TGTGCCAGCAGTTCCTCTTTGGACAGTGAGCAGTTCTTC.

This chain uses TRBV9 with TRBJ1-2, with 9 bases aligning to TRBD1. This CDR3 comprises 16 residues. Germline lookup yields CDR1 SGDLS and CDR2 YYNGEE. V was pared by 1 base and J by 8 bases, with 12 bases of the junction left unmatched. CDR3 region: CASSVRGQGPPGGYTF. The CDR3 DNA sequence: TGTGCCAGCAGCGTAAGGGGACAGGGCCCCCCGGGCGGCTACACCTTC.

Only a few counts were recorded for this clonotype. CDR3 sequence reads: CAISESTDWETQYF. The CDR3 DNA follows: TGTGCCATCAGTGAGTCGACCGATTGGGAGACCCAGTACTTC. The chain recombines TRBV10-3 with TRBJ2-5; D gene ambiguous. The CDR3 runs to 14 residues. V was pared by 0 bases and J by 5 bases, with 10 bases between. Per the germline V gene, CDR1 is ENHRY and CDR2 is SYGVKD.

This clonotype was found a few times. The chain joins TRBV3-1 to TRBJ1-1; 7 positions match TRBD1. The CDR3 length is 13 residues. With 4 bases clipped from V and 5 bases from J, the junction kept 4 bases outside the gene matches. The germline V gene encodes CDR1 LGHDT and CDR2 YNNKEL (reference sequence). The CDR3 coding sequence is TGTGCCAGCAGCCGAACAGGGGAGACTGAAGCTTTCTTT. Translation: CASSRTGETEAFF.

The chain is built from TRBV7-2 and TRBJ1-2; 7 bases agree with TRBD1. V lost 4 bases to trimming and J lost 6 bases; unmatched junction nucleotides: 8. The CDR3 sequence is 14 residues long. In germline, CDR1 is SGHTA, CDR2 FQGNSA. CDR3 sequence: CASSSDRTRDGYTF. The CDR3 DNA sequence: TGTGCCAGCAGCTCGGACAGGACCCGGGATGGCTACACCTTC.

In nucleotides, the CDR3 is TGTGCCACCGACGGGTTAGGGTTAAGCGGCTACACCTTC. Translated: CATDGLGLSGYTF. The chain uses TRBV28 and TRBJ1-2; D gene uncertain. This CDR3 is 13 amino acids long. Germline V gives CDR1 MDHEN, CDR2 SYDVKM. V lost 10 bases, J lost 8 bases, and 20 bases lay in between.

This rearrangement joins TRBV6-1 to TRBJ2-6, with 7 bases aligning to TRBD2. The CDR3 extends over 16 amino acids. The ends lost 2 bases at V and 2 bases at J; junction bases unmatched: 3. Germline CDR1 and CDR2: MNHNS and SASEGT. The DNA of the CDR3 is TGTGCCAGCAGTGAATTGGGGGGGGCTGGGGCCAACGTCCTGACTTTC. This gives the protein CASSELGGAGANVLTF.

The chain uses TRBV13 and TRBJ1-2; 9 bases map to TRBD1. The V gene's germline CDR1 is PRHDT and CDR2 FYEKMQ (reference sequence). The J segment lost 1 base and the V segment lost 2 bases, leaving 2 bases of the junction unmatched. The CDR3 contains 15 residues. The CDR3 loop reads CASSLRQGDNYGYTF. DNA for the CDR3: TGTGCCAGCAGCTTACGACAGGGGGATAACTATGGCTACACCTTC.

J is TRBJ2-5 and V is TRBV18, with 9 bases that match TRBD2. CDR3 length: 17 residues. V was clipped by 2 bases and J by 1 base; unmatched bases: 8. Per the germline V gene, CDR1 is KGHSH and CDR2 is LQKENI. CDR3 protein: CASSPRQAGGLQETQYF. The CDR3 DNA reads as TGTGCCAGCTCACCAAGGCAAGCGGGGGGACTCCAAGAGACCCAGTACTTC.

The gene calls are TRBV6-5 and TRBJ2-5; the D gene could be TRBD1 or TRBD2 (5 bases each). The DNA matches TRBJ2-7 better at its end, which makes the J call doubtful. CDR1 and CDR2 (germline): MNHEY, SVGAGI. The length of the CDR3 is 14 residues. CDR3 coding DNA: TGTGCCAGCAGTGCCTTGGGGGTGCCCTACGAGCAGTACTTC. This encodes CASSALGVPYEQYF.

The chain uses TRBV20-1 and TRBJ2-5, with 9 bases that match TRBD2. V lost 0 bases and J lost 4; bases outside the gene matches: 6. The CDR3 has 15 residues. Germline V gives CDR1 DFQATT, CDR2 SNEGSKA (reference sequence). CDR3 nucleotide sequence: TGCAGTGCTAGAGATGCGGGGGGGGCACGAGAGACCCAGTACTTC. This codes for CSARDAGGARETQYF.

This clonotype showed up just once. V gene TRBV7-2 combines with J gene TRBJ2-4, with 12 nucleotides matching TRBD2. The J call could be wrong; TRBJ2-5 is a better fit for the DNA end. Germline V gives CDR1 SGHTA, CDR2 FQGNSA. CDR3 length: 18 residues. CDR3 sequence reads: CASSPKKWTSGAQETQYF. The CDR3 DNA is TGTGCCAGCAGCCCTAAAAAATGGACTAGCGGGGCGCAAGAGACCCAGTACTTC.

This rearrangement joins TRBV12-3 or TRBV12-4 to TRBJ2-1, with D perhaps TRBD2 (7 bases). The germline V and J ends were trimmed by 5 bases and 8 bases, with 19 bases remaining between them. The CDR3 consists of 15 residues. The CDR3 reads CASSVGGGPSDEQFF. The CDR3 region has the DNA TGTGCCAGCAGTGTGGGGGGGGGCCCGTCGGATGAGCAGTTCTTC.

Concerning this clonotype itself: This could be a read error, since a much larger clone is one nucleotide away. The gene calls are TRBV11-2 and TRBJ2-4, with 9 bases lining up with TRBD2. After removal of 3 bases from V and 2 bases from J, the junction contained 11 bases not matched to a gene. The CDR3 contains 18 residues. Looked up from germline, CDR1 is SGHAT and CDR2 is FQNNGV. CDR3 DNA: TGTGCCAGCAGCTTTGGCGCAGAGGCGGGGGGGTCCAAAAACATTCAGTACTTC. Translating gives CASSFGAEAGGSKNIQYF.

This clonotype was recorded a few times. The chain is built from TRBV6-1 and TRBJ1-2, with D unresolved. This CDR3 is 15 amino acids long. V shed 6 bases and J shed 4 bases, with 18 bases lying between them. CDR1 is MNHNS and CDR2 is SASEGT in the germline V gene. DNA for the CDR3: TGTGCCAGCAGCCCCCTTGAGCCGAGTGGCTATGGCTACACCTTC. It translates to CASSPLEPSGYGYTF.

This chain uses TRBV20-1 with TRBJ1-2; D unresolved. Between the trimmed V and J ends, which lost 7 bases and 3 bases, there was a span of 9 bases. Germline lookup yields CDR1 DFQATT and CDR2 SNEGSKA (reference sequence). The CDR3 has 11 amino acids. The CDR3 sequence: CSVQDDYGYTF. The CDR3 region has the DNA TGCAGTGTCCAGGACGACTATGGCTACACCTTC.

V gene TRBV20-1 combines with J gene TRBJ2-7; D might be TRBD1 (6 bases). The germline V gene encodes CDR1 DFQATT and CDR2 SNEGSKA (reference sequence). With 6 bases removed from V and 0 bases from J, the gap between germline ends came to 18 bases. The CDR3 covers 15 residues. The CDR3 DNA sequence: TGCAGTGCCTCCTGGGGGCGGGTGAGCTCCTACGAGCAGTACTTC. Amino acid sequence: CSASWGRVSSYEQYF.

This clonotype was seen only a few times. This chain joins TRBV7-2 and TRBJ2-1, with 7 bases fitting TRBD2. J lost 4 bases, V lost 1 base, and 4 bases had no gene match. Germline values: CDR1 SGHTA, CDR2 FQGNSA. CDR3 size: 15 residues. The CDR3 is CASSLEAGAYNEQFF. The CDR3 bases are TGTGCCAGCAGCTTAGAGGCGGGAGCTTACAATGAGCAGTTCTTC. The entire variable domain, with the rest obtained from reference TRBV7-2 and TRBJ2-1, is as follows: GAGVSQSPSNKVTEKGKDVELRCDPISGHTALYWYRQSLGQGLEFLIYFQGNSAPDKSGLPSDRFSAERTGGSVSTLTIQRTQQEDSAVYLCASSLEAGAYNEQFFGPGTRLTVL.

The chain joins TRBV7-8 to TRBJ2-7, with D perhaps assigned TRBD1 or TRBD2 (5 bases each). The CDR3 covers 16 residues. V lost 3 bases and J lost 5, with 20 bases in between. Germline CDR1 and CDR2: SGHVS and FQNEAQ. The CDR3 here is CASSLDMGSPADEQYF. The CDR3 DNA reads TGTGCCAGCAGCTTGGACATGGGGAGTCCTGCCGACGAGCAGTACTTC.

The gene calls are TRBV29-1 and TRBJ2-2; TRBD1 might be the D (6 bases). This CDR3 is 14 amino acids long. The V gene's germline CDR1 is SQVTM and CDR2 ANQGSEA. V gave up 4 bases and J gave up 5 bases, with 14 bases separating them. CDR3 in amino acids: CSVAVRGETGELFF. The CDR3 region has the DNA TGCAGCGTTGCGGTCAGGGGAGAGACCGGGGAGCTGTTTTTT.